This TCR beta chain was observed in a study of blood T cells in healthy people across ages. Primed by a sample-barcoded 5' primer and a J-beta primer mix, a second PCR proceeded for roughly 7 to 12 cycles. TCRdb reanalysed the 5' RACE reads using MiXCR and keeps one entry per CDR3 protein. The sample has roughly 1.9 million distinct CDR3 sequences, more than 35% seen once. V was clipped by 5 bases and J by 5 bases; unmatched bases: 8. This CDR3 is 15 amino acids long. The source is a human donor in good health. Material for sequencing was blood. This chain joins TRBV12-3 or TRBV12-4 and TRBJ2-5; 10 bases are a match to TRBD2. The CDR3 protein is CASSNSGGPGETQYF. CDR3 DNA sequence: TGTGCCAGCAGTAATAGCGGGGGGCCAGGGGAGACCCAGTACTTC.